This TCR beta chain was recorded in a study of CDR3 diversity in severe acne. TCRdb recomputed calls from the PCR reads with MiXCR, one row per CDR3 protein. The table lists tens of thousands of distinct CDR3 sequences, around 53% of them singletons. CDR3 length equals 15 residues. V shed 11 bases and J shed 4 bases, with 22 bases lying between them. CDR1 and CDR2 (germline): SEHNR, FQNEAQ (reference sequence). This clonotype was observed once. Sequenced input: blood. The sequence was obtained from a male donor in good health, without acne. This rearrangement joins TRBV7-9 to TRBJ2-3; D may be TRBD2 (6 bases). The CDR3 loop reads CAPPPPLAFPDTQYF. In nucleotides, the CDR3 is TGTGCCCCCCCCCCCCCCCTAGCGTTTCCAGATACGCAGTATTTT.